This note documents a single T cell receptor (beta chain) sequence. This clonotype showed up just a few times. The specificity of this receptor is unknown. No much larger clone exists at a distance of one base, and base qualities are not known. Reading the germline V gene (reference sequence) gives CDR1 LNHDA and CDR2 SQIVND. From cysteine to phenylalanine, the CDR3 is 12 amino acids long. Solely the CDR3 DNA is kept, with 36 bases framed from the first base. V and J are truncated by 7 bases and 5 bases respectively, leaving an intervening sequence of 12 bases. The sample comes from a study of molecular identifiers for immune sequencing clone quantification (dated by TCRdb to the late 2010s). Background for the entire study: For a replicate experiment, RNA from roughly 18,000 or 92,000 naive CD8 T cells was divided into five aliquots, of which four were sequenced. This methods study benchmarked molecular-identifier clustering-based TCR repertoire sequencing (MIDCIRS) and TCR RNA copy counting, using CD8 T cells to do so. Overall study results and their limits: Identical TCR molecules sharing a barcode could cause highly expanded clone sizes to be underestimated. Clones above 20 RNA copies held over 99% of molecules in CMV-specific effector cells but under 1% in naive cells. Spiked-in Jurkat TCR RNA equivalent to a single cell was reported to be detectable even among some 910,000 naive CD8 T cells. Modeling gave about three recovered TCR RNA copies per cell versus 8 to 10 by digital PCR, implying 25% to 30% capture efficiency. When barcode sub-clustering was omitted, TCR diversity was inflated by chimeric consensus sequences, with chimeras reaching as high as 47%. The naive libraries included spiked-in Jurkat TCR RNA (approximately ten copies' worth), and this RNA is not part of the donor repertoire.

Receptor libraries were prepared by PCR. TCRdb names Illumina HiSeq 4000 as the instrument used. Bulk TCR libraries were generated as previously described, with the TCR primers listed in Table S5 used. The Qiagen AllPrep DNA/RNA kit was used to purify total RNA. Before any analysis, reads coming from multiple sequencing runs of the same library were combined into one pool. The paper's processing steps were these. Only reads with exact TCR constant sequence were kept, trimmed to 150 nt, and grouped by their 12-nt molecular barcodes. Within each barcode group, reads were sub-clustered at a 15% Levenshtein threshold, and quality-weighted consensus sequences were built per RNA molecule. Non-functional sequences were excluded, and lower-count sequences lying one edit away from another sequence were also excluded. On the basis of fitting two negative binomial distributions, barcode sub-clusters with fewer than 20% of the maximum read count were discarded. The raw public data were reprocessed by TCRdb itself: fastp quality trimming at Q25, MiXCR clonotype calling, in-frame beta chains only. When rows share a CDR3 protein, they turn into one entry using the most common DNA and genes. The V and J calls come from TCRdb's annotation, not from the publication. This sample holds around 86,000 distinct CDR3 sequences; about 20% were observed only once. About 0.85% of the sample is held by the ten biggest clonotypes.

Libraries of naive CD8 T cells were generated from roughly 18,000 to 920,000 sorted cells, with 10%, 30% or 50% of the purified RNA used. Naive CD8 T cells, defined as CD8+CD4-CCR7+CD45RA+, were FACS-sorted into RLT Plus buffer on a BD FACSAria II. To test detection sensitivity, Jurkat RNA equal to ten TCR copies was added to samples of about 17,000-1,100,000 naive CD8 T cells. CD8 T cells were enriched with RosetteSep CD8+ T Cell Enrichment Cocktail and Ficoll-Paque, followed by ACK red cell lysis. The clonotype originates from a human donor in good health. Some libraries in this study had Jurkat cell RNA spiked in. The sequence links TRBV19 to TRBJ2-7; confidence is insufficient to name the D gene. The sample taken for sequencing was naive CD8+ T cells from blood, with Jurkat cell RNA spiked in. The sample's cell subset or site label is to be understood as: FACS-sorted CD8+CD4-CCR7+CD45RA+ naive T cells. The sequenced DNA: TGTGCCAGTAACTCCGGGTCCCACGAGCAGTACTTC. This codes for CASNSGSHEQYF.